The clone carrying this TCR beta chain was counted ten times or more. Its antigen is as yet unknown. The sample belongs to a study of breast tumors, draining lymph nodes, adjacent tissues. Study results and limitations: The data were judged consistent with most tumor T cells coming from lymph node and expanding in tumor.

TCRdb itself ran the multiplex PCR reads through MiXCR, one entry per CDR3 protein. This sample has about 12,000 distinct CDR3 sequences; roughly 35% occur once, and the top ten carry just over 14%. Trimming shortened V by 8 bases and J by 9 bases, and 9 bases separated the two germline ends. Germline-derived CDR1 and CDR2 are MNHEY and SVGEGT. This CDR3 is built from 10 residues. The chain is built from TRBV6-2 or TRBV6-3 and TRBJ2-3, with no clear D. This receptor was obtained from a female donor with breast cancer. Some clones in this sample may be carry-over from other donors' samples. The sample was breast tumor tissue. CDR3: CASVARTQYF. CDR3 DNA: TGTGCCAGCGTGGCCCGAACGCAGTATTTT.